The 18 T cell receptor beta chains listed next were all sequenced from one sample in a study of blood T cell repertoires in COVID-19. TCRdb's table, derived via immunoSEQ multiplex PCR, lists solely in-frame clones and lacks some. This sample carries roughly 120,000 clones, roughly 80% of them seen once, and the ten largest clones take more than 15%. Sequencing was performed on peripheral blood. Receptors originate from a woman aged 60-70 years with acute or convalescent COVID-19.

V gene TRBV27 combines with J gene TRBJ2-7; 7 bases match TRBD1. The CDR3 covers 15 residues. Germline CDR1 reads MNHEY; CDR2 reads SMNVEV (reference sequence). Unmatched junction bases numbered 10, after V lost 7 bases and J lost 1 base. For the CDR3, the DNA is TGTGCCAGCACCACTAGATGGGACAGATCCTACGAGCAGTACTTC. It yields the protein CASTTRWDRSYEQYF.

The chain recombines TRBV11-1 with TRBJ1-3; a possible D gene is TRBD1 (6 bases). The V end was cut by 5 bases, the J end by 3 bases, with 14 bases between. Germline CDR1 reads SGHAT; CDR2 reads FQDESV (reference sequence). The CDR3 has 15 residues. The CDR3 DNA sequence: TGTGCCAGCAGCGCCCAGACAGGATATGGAAACACCATATATTTT. It codes for CASSAQTGYGNTIYF.

V and J are TRBV6-5 and TRBJ1-2; D not certain. In germline, CDR1 is MNHEY, CDR2 SVGAGI. Trimming stripped 2 bases from V and 8 bases from J, with 12 bases between. The CDR3 has 13 amino acids. The CDR3 region is CASSYGPAGGYTF. The CDR3 bases are TGTGCCAGCAGTTACGGTCCGGCAGGCGGCTACACCTTC.

The genes are TRBV15 and TRBJ2-7; TRBD2 matches 10 bases. V was clipped by 3 bases and J by 1 base; unmatched bases: 0. From germline, CDR1 is LNHNV and CDR2 YYDKDF (reference sequence). The CDR3 covers 14 residues. In DNA, the CDR3 is TGTGCCACCAGCAGGGGACTAGCGTCCTACGAGCAGTACTTC. This sequence encodes CATSRGLASYEQYF.

The sample holds a few counts of this clone. The chain links TRBV6-1 to TRBJ2-6; the match to TRBD1 covers 8 bases. Germline V gene lookup returns CDR1 MNHNS and CDR2 SASEGT. Trimming at V came to 2 bases and at J to 2 bases, leaving 14 bases not matched to a gene. This CDR3 is built from 20 residues. This chain's CDR3 is CASSERPPDPTGAGANVLTF. The CDR3 DNA sequence: TGTGCCAGCAGTGAAAGGCCTCCCGACCCGACAGGGGCTGGGGCCAACGTCCTGACTTTC.

J is TRBJ1-2 and V is TRBV28, with 9 bases fitting TRBD1. The CDR3 covers 16 residues. Germline lookup yields CDR1 MDHEN and CDR2 SYDVKM. With 4 bases clipped from V and 0 bases from J, the junction kept 6 bases outside the gene matches. Here the CDR3 DNA reads TGTGCCAGCAGTTCAGGACAGGGGATTCCTAACTATGGCTACACCTTC. Encoded protein: CASSSGQGIPNYGYTF.

A word on this clone: Other nucleotide sequences in the sample specify the same CDR3. The chain has TRBV5-4 and TRBJ2-5; 7 bases match TRBD1. Germline V gene data show CDR1 as SGHNT and CDR2 as YYREEE (reference sequence). V shed 0 bases, J shed 4 bases, and the junction held 3 bases outside the gene matches. The CDR3 is 14 residues long. CDR3 coding DNA: TGTGCCAGCAGCTTGGACAGGGGCGGAGAGACCCAGTACTTC. This encodes CASSLDRGGETQYF.

The chain employs TRBV28 and TRBJ1-2; the match to TRBD1 covers 8 bases. This CDR3 contains 15 residues. Losses at the gene ends were 5 bases for V and 5 bases for J; bases not matched to a gene: 10. Germline CDR1 and CDR2: MDHEN and SYDVKM. CDR3 sequence reads: CASSDPRGTGYGYTF. The CDR3 bases are TGTGCCAGCAGTGACCCACGCGGGACAGGATATGGCTACACCTTC.

This clone was recorded only once. The genes are TRBV12-3 or TRBV12-4 and TRBJ1-2, with D unresolved. The length of the CDR3 is 13 residues. V lost 3 bases and J 7 bases, leaving 12 bases between the germline ends. The CDR3 region is CASSFLPTGGYTF. The CDR3 coding sequence is TGTGCCAGCAGTTTTCTCCCGACGGGTGGCTACACCTTC.

This clone was observed once. The V gene is TRBV9, the J gene TRBJ2-5; D may be TRBD1 (5 bases). With 0 bases removed from V and 5 bases from J, the gap between germline ends came to 11 bases. CDR1 SGDLS and CDR2 YYNGEE come from the germline V gene. CDR3 length: 14 amino acids. CDR3 residues: CASSVGRQLETQYF. CDR3 nucleotide sequence: TGTGCCAGCAGCGTAGGGAGACAGTTGGAGACCCAGTACTTC.

The rearrangement joins TRBV28 to TRBJ2-1, with TRBD2 matching over 12 bases. The V and J ends lost 4 bases and 9 bases, in that order; junction bases with no gene match: 7. This CDR3 has 15 amino acids. Germline V gene sequence: CDR1 MDHEN, CDR2 SYDVKM. CDR3 sequence: CASSSFLAGGREQFF. CDR3 coding DNA: TGTGCCAGCAGTTCCTTCCTAGCGGGGGGGCGTGAGCAGTTCTTC. The full variable domain, its missing parts supplied by reference TRBV28 and TRBJ2-1, is DVKVTQSSRYLVKRTGEKVFLECVQDMDHENMFWYRQDPGLGLRLIYFSYDVKMKEKGDIPEGYSVSREKKERFSLILESASTNQTSMYLCASSSFLAGGREQFFGPGTRLTVL.

The V gene is TRBV11-3, the J gene TRBJ2-6, with D tentatively TRBD2 (5 bases). Trimming removed 2 bases from V and 4 bases from J, with 15 bases in between. The CDR3 length is 17 residues. Germline lookup yields CDR1 SGHNT and CDR2 YENEEA. The CDR3 DNA sequence: TGTGCCAGCAGCTTATGGCGGGCGCCTAGCGGGGCCAACGTCCTGACTTTC. Its protein is CASSLWRAPSGANVLTF.

The chain combines TRBV7-3 with TRBJ2-7, with TRBD2 identical over 10 bases. Germline CDR1 SGHTA, CDR2 FQGTGA. The CDR3 contains 15 residues. J was trimmed by 0 bases and V by 2 bases; bases with no gene match: 1. CDR3 protein: CASSLLAGDSYEQYF. The CDR3 bases are TGTGCCAGCAGCTTACTAGCGGGGGACTCCTACGAGCAGTACTTC. Filled out from reference TRBV7-3 and TRBJ2-7, the complete variable domain reads GAGVSQTPSNKVTEKGKYVELRCDPISGHTALYWYRQSLGQGPEFLIYFQGTGAADDSGLPNDRFFAVRPEGSVSTLKIQRTERGDSAVYLCASSLLAGDSYEQYFGPGTRLTVT.

This clone was detected only a few times. The rearrangement links TRBV7-8 to TRBJ1-1, with a tentative D call TRBD1 (6 bases). The CDR3 loop spans 17 amino acids. Germline CDR1 is SGHVS and CDR2 is FQNEAQ. V gave up 3 bases and J gave up 0 bases, with 17 bases separating them. DNA of the CDR3: TGTGCCAGCAGCTTTGGTGCGGGGGCCATGCTGAACACTGAAGCTTTCTTT. Protein sequence: CASSFGAGAMLNTEAFF. The complete variable domain, with remaining parts taken from reference TRBV7-8 and TRBJ1-1, reads GAGVSQSPRYKVAKRGQDVALRCDPISGHVSLFWYQQALGQGPEFLTYFQNEAQLDKSGLPSDRFFAERPEGSVSTLKIQRTQQEDSAVYLCASSFGAGAMLNTEAFFGQGTRLTVV.

The chain has TRBV15 and TRBJ2-7, with 9 positions matching TRBD2. Germline V gene sequence: CDR1 LNHNV, CDR2 YYDKDF (reference sequence). The CDR3 runs to 15 residues. V lost 0 bases and J lost 5; bases outside the gene matches: 5. This CDR3 reads CATSRDRLAGNEQYF. The CDR3 DNA reads TGTGCCACCAGCAGAGATCGGCTAGCGGGGAACGAGCAGTACTTC.

The genes are TRBV4-2 and TRBJ1-4; no firm D call. CDR1 LGHNA and CDR2 YNFKEQ come from the germline V gene. The CDR3 length is 16 residues. Trimming took off 2 bases at V and 0 bases at J, with 10 bases between the two ends. The CDR3 protein is CASSQLTLSTNEKLFF. The CDR3 bases are TGTGCCAGCAGCCAACTGACACTCTCAACTAATGAAAAACTGTTTTTT.

This CDR3 is CASRALPGTGSSYTF. The CDR3 DNA reads TGTGCCAGCAGGGCCCTCCCCGGGACAGGATCTAGCTACACCTTC. V usage is TRBV2 and J usage is TRBJ1-2; the match to TRBD1 covers 8 bases. V gave up 6 bases and J gave up 9 bases; unmatched junction bases: 15. Germline V gene sequence: CDR1 SNHLY, CDR2 FYNNEI. The CDR3 extends over 15 amino acids.

This clone was observed a few times. CDR3 loop: CASSPVRVSYEQYF. CDR3 nucleotides: TGTGCCAGCTCACCAGTCAGGGTATCCTACGAGCAGTACTTC. This sequence joins TRBV18 and TRBJ2-7, with TRBD1 as a possible D gene (5 bases). The germline gives CDR1 KGHSH, CDR2 LQKENI. The CDR3 runs to 14 residues. V shed 2 bases and J shed 1 base, with 9 bases lying between them.